Shown below are 2 T cell receptor beta chains from a single sample sequenced in a study of T-cell memory formation after mild COVID-19. TCRdb reprocessed the 5' RACE reads with MiXCR, giving one entry per CDR3 protein. The sample records about 150,000 distinct CDR3 sequences, 30% to 35% being singletons. The sequenced sample consisted of PBMCs or a T cell subset sorted from them (not recorded which). These receptors came from an adult woman who had mild COVID-19 (a few samples of this study predate the infection). Cell type and time point are not known.

This clonotype was observed a handful of times. The chain is built from TRBV6-2 or TRBV6-3 and TRBJ2-1; D might be TRBD2 (6 bases). Germline-derived CDR1 and CDR2 are MNHEY and SVGEGT. The CDR3 consists of 12 residues. V lost 11 bases and J 5 bases, leaving 13 bases between the germline ends. This chain's CDR3 is CASSRGNNEQFF. As DNA, the CDR3 is TGTGCCTCCTCACGGGGGAACAATGAGCAGTTCTTC.

In this sample, this clonotype turned up a few times. This sequence joins TRBV4-3 and TRBJ2-2, with 8 bases that match TRBD1. Germline V gene data show CDR1 as LGHNA and CDR2 as YSLEER. With 0 bases clipped from V and 6 bases from J, the junction kept 3 bases outside the gene matches. This CDR3 has 15 residues. The CDR3 sequence: CASSQDGRGPGELFF. The CDR3 region has the DNA TGCGCCAGCAGCCAAGACGGCAGGGGGCCCGGGGAGCTGTTTTTT.